The 5 T cell receptor beta chains given below trace back to one sample, sequenced in a study of blood T cells in healthy people across ages. For the second PCR, which ran for roughly 7 to 11 cycles, a sample-barcoded 5' primer and a J-beta primer mix were used. A single record per CDR3 protein comes from TCRdb applying MiXCR to the 5' RACE reads. This table holds about 1,400,000 distinct CDR3 sequences, about 43% found once. Sequencing was done on a sample of blood. Receptors originate from a woman between 18 and 29 years old in good health.

The J gene is TRBJ1-5, the V gene TRBV27; D is ambiguous. Trimming cost V 2 bases and J 3 bases, with 11 bases left between them. The CDR3 is 15 residues long. Germline values: CDR1 MNHEY, CDR2 SMNVEV (reference sequence). The CDR3 nucleotides are TGTGCCAGCAGTTTACGTCTGGCGCACAATCAGCCCCAGCATTTT. As protein: CASSLRLAHNQPQHF.

A few counts support this clonotype. V is TRBV4-1 and J is TRBJ2-5; TRBD2 is a possible D gene (6 bases). V dropped 0 bases and J dropped 4 bases, with 9 bases sitting between them. Germline CDR1 reads MGHRA; CDR2 reads YSYEKL. The CDR3 length is 14 residues. In DNA form, the CDR3 reads TGCGCCAGCAGCCAAGATTTCGGGGGAGAGACCCAGTACTTC. This gives the protein CASSQDFGGETQYF.

The gene calls are TRBV12-3 or TRBV12-4 and TRBJ2-6, with D tentatively TRBD1 (5 bases). This CDR3 comprises 16 residues. Trimming took off 3 bases at V and 2 bases at J, with 11 bases between the two ends. DNA for the CDR3: TGTGCCAGCAGTTTCACAAGGGGCGCTGGGGCCAACGTCCTGACTTTC. Protein product: CASSFTRGAGANVLTF.

Here the CDR3 DNA reads TGTGCCGGTGTCAGGGCCGGCACCGGGGAGCTGTTTTTT. Its translation: CAGVRAGTGELFF. The V and J genes are TRBV27 and TRBJ2-2; tentative D call: TRBD1 (5 bases). Germline CDR1 is MNHEY and CDR2 is SMNVEV (reference sequence). This CDR3 is 13 amino acids long. Between the trimmed V and J ends, which lost 11 bases and 4 bases, there was a span of 14 bases.

The count of this clonotype is one. This chain links TRBV5-1 with TRBJ2-5, with TRBD2 matching over 15 bases. The CDR3 consists of 15 residues. The J segment lost 11 bases and the V segment lost 8 bases, leaving 13 bases of the junction unmatched. CDR1 SGHRS and CDR2 YFSETQ come from the germline V gene. The CDR3 sequence is CASLRTSGGGDEQYF. For the CDR3, the DNA is TGCGCCAGTCTAAGGACTAGCGGGGGGGGTGATGAGCAGTACTTC. The full variable domain, its missing parts supplied by reference TRBV5-1 and TRBJ2-5, is KAGVTQTPRYLIKTRGQQVTLSCSPISGHRSVSWYQQTPGQGLQFLFEYFSETQRNKGNFPGRFSGRQFSNSRSEMNVSTLELGDSALYLCASLRTSGGGDEQYFGPGTRLLVL.